This T cell receptor (beta chain) was sequenced in a study of OX40 agonist ivuxolimab in advanced cancers. Some background on the complete study: Ivuxolimab was a fully human IgG2 agonistic monoclonal antibody targeting the costimulatory receptor OX40 (CD134). Three dose-escalation patients achieved partial responses, one with hepatocellular carcinoma and two with cutaneous melanoma. Among the roughly 50 dose-escalation patients, roughly 20 had hepatocellular carcinoma, around 15 melanoma, 9 renal cell carcinoma and 9 head and neck cancer. A male proportion of 82.7% and a mean age of roughly 58 years, ranging from 23 to 79, were recorded for the dose-escalation cohort. The monotherapy dose-escalation portion (N ≈ 50 patients) of the phase I ivuxolimab trial is reported in the paper. Peripheral TCRbeta sequencing was intended to test whether TCR sequence diversity was altered and clonal T-cell expansion was caused by ivuxolimab. Intravenous ivuxolimab was administered to patients every 2 weeks at six dose levels: 0.01, 0.1, 0.3, 1.5, 3 and 10 mg/kg. Prior anti-PD-1, anti-PD-L1 or anti-CTLA-4 therapy was permitted, and approximately 40% of dose-escalation patients had received checkpoint inhibitors.

The investigation overall reported the following: Low levels of normalized T-cell clonal expansion were also shown by some nonresponding patients. On average, CD8+ T cells showed more expanded clones than CD4+ T cells after ivuxolimab. The antigen specificity of the peripheral T cells that underwent clonal expansion was not determined. Clonal expansion of both CD4+ and CD8+ blood T cells was observed from baseline to week 6 at doses 0.1 to 3.0 mg/kg. In the 0.1-3.0 mg/kg groups, partial responders were among the patients with the lowest normalized peripheral clonal expansion, particularly in CD8+ T cells.

Turning to this clone: What antigen it recognizes has not been identified. There are no base qualities to consult, and no much larger clone falls within one base.

Patients with a history of autoimmune disease or receiving systemic immunosuppression were excluded from the trial. Peripheral blood for TCR sequencing was collected from all dose cohorts at baseline, on cycle 4 day 1, and on cycle 7 day 1. Samples were obtained from an open-label, multicenter, first-in-human phase I dose-escalation trial of ivuxolimab. Adults with locally advanced or metastatic head and neck squamous cell, hepatocellular, melanoma or renal cell carcinoma were enrolled in the trial. Before TCR sequencing, CD4+ and CD8+ T cells were separately sorted from peripheral blood. Genomic DNA was extracted from sorted cells for sequencing of the TCRbeta CDR3 region. The immunoSEQ Assay was used for sequencing of TCRbeta CDR3 regions. TCRdb carries this immuneACCESS record with in-frame sequences only. Its versions omit some clonotypes, under half of them owing to an unresolved V gene in the studies checked, with the rest unexplained. The sample contains over 35,000 clones, around 89% of them found a single time. The ten largest clonotypes hold over 0.55% of the sample.

This receptor was obtained from an adult with an advanced solid tumor such as melanoma, head and neck, liver or kidney cancer. The sample was CD4+ or CD8+ T cells sorted from blood, taken in a trial of the OX40 agonist ivuxolimab.

The sequence in DNA is TGTGCCAGCAGCTTAGATCATAGGGGGCGGGTGGAGACCCAGTACTTC. Translated, this gives CASSLDHRGRVETQYF. The sequence joins TRBV11-2 to TRBJ2-5, with 7 bases aligning to TRBD1. From V the trimming removes 0 bases and from J it removes 5 bases, while the gene matches leave 9 bases of the junction unaccounted for. CDR1 is given as SGHAT and CDR2 as FQNNGV, both from the germline V gene. Including the terminal cysteine and phenylalanine, the CDR3 comprises 16 residues. Solely the CDR3 DNA is kept, with 48 bases framed from the first base.